These 13 T cell receptor beta chains were all obtained from the same sample, sequenced in a study of blood T cell repertoires in COVID-19 (dated by TCRdb to 2018 to 2021). Library generation was performed with the immunoSEQ multiplex PCR assay. Not all clones reach the TCRdb copy of this immuneACCESS table, which keeps in-frame sequences only. Checked studies attribute under half of the gap to unresolved V genes and leave the rest unexplained. The sample table holds under 250,000 clones, of which under 90% were seen once. The top ten constitute about 2.7% of the sample. The sequencing sample was made of peripheral blood. All receptors derive from a woman aged 35 to 49 with active or convalescent COVID-19.

The J gene is TRBJ2-7, the V gene TRBV6-5; 9 bases are shared with TRBD1. V was clipped by 7 bases and J by 0 bases; unmatched bases: 7. Germline loops: CDR1 MNHEY, CDR2 SVGAGI. There are 15 residues in the CDR3. CDR3 sequence reads: CASNPGQGVSYEQYF. The DNA for the CDR3 is TGTGCCAGCAACCCGGGACAGGGTGTCTCCTACGAGCAGTACTTC.

The gene calls are TRBV12-2 and TRBJ1-2; the table's D call of TRBD1 was not tested on the DNA. TRBV12-2 is a pseudogene locus. The CDR3 contains 16 residues. CDR3 protein: CASRPGQGKVGYGYTF. The CDR3 region has the DNA TGTGCAAGTCGCCCAGGACAGGGAAAGGTCGGCTATGGCTACACCTTC.

This clone has just a few counts. This sequence joins TRBV2 and TRBJ1-2; the match to TRBD1 covers 9 bases. Trimming removed 3 bases from V and 4 bases from J; junction bases left unmatched: 6. Germline lookup yields CDR1 SNHLY and CDR2 FYNNEI. The CDR3 contains 15 residues. The CDR3 reads CASSETGGISYGYTF. The CDR3 region has the DNA TGTGCCAGCAGTGAGACAGGGGGTATTAGCTATGGCTACACCTTC. Drawing the rest from reference TRBV2 and TRBJ1-2, the complete variable domain is EPEVTQTPSHQVTQMGQEVILRCVPISNHLYFYWYRQILGQKVEFLVSFYNNEISEKSEIFDDQFSVERPDGSNFTLKIRSTKLEDSAMYFCASSETGGISYGYTFGSGTRLTVV.

The chain joins TRBV14 to TRBJ2-7; D might be TRBD1 (5 bases). The CDR3 contains 15 residues. V was cut by 0 bases and J by 2 bases, with 11 bases left in between. The germline V gene has CDR1 SGHDN and CDR2 FVKESK. The CDR3 DNA reads TGTGCCAGCAGCCAAGATAGCCAGGGTCCCTACGAGCAGTACTTC. It translates to CASSQDSQGPYEQYF.

This clone was seen a few times. The chain joins TRBV6-5 to TRBJ2-1, with 7 bases aligning to TRBD2. CDR1 and CDR2 (germline): MNHEY, SVGAGI. CDR3 length: 15 residues. The J segment lost 8 bases and the V segment lost 0 bases, leaving 7 bases of the junction unmatched. CDR3 sequence (DNA): TGTGCCAGCAGTTACTCGATCGGGAGGCCAGATGAGCAGTTCTTC. It encodes CASSYSIGRPDEQFF.

This clone was seen once. This rearrangement joins TRBV19 to TRBJ1-4; D perhaps matches TRBD1 (6 bases). The V gene lost 5 bases and the J gene lost 3 bases, with 13 bases spanning the gap. Germline assignment: CDR1 LNHDA and CDR2 SQIVND (reference sequence). The CDR3 runs to 15 residues. As DNA, the CDR3 is TGTGCCAGTAGTTCAACAGGGTGGGCTAATGAAAAACTGTTTTTT. It translates to CASSSTGWANEKLFF.

A remark on this clone: This CDR3 is also generated by other DNA sequences in the sample. The chain couples TRBV27 to TRBJ1-5, with TRBD1 as a possible D gene (5 bases). The germline V gene encodes CDR1 MNHEY and CDR2 SMNVEV (reference sequence). The CDR3 runs to 13 residues. Trimming took 2 bases from V and 5 from J, leaving 7 bases between them. The chain's CDR3 is CASSLQGYQPQHF. The CDR3 DNA is TGTGCCAGCAGTTTACAGGGATATCAGCCCCAGCATTTT.

The chain combines TRBV15 with TRBJ1-2; possibly TRBD1 for D (5 bases). The V and J ends lost 5 bases and 0 bases respectively, with 16 bases between them. The CDR3 runs to 16 residues. Germline loops: CDR1 LNHNV, CDR2 YYDKDF (reference sequence). The CDR3 is CATSEGGVGANYGYTF. The CDR3 DNA reads as TGTGCCACCAGCGAAGGAGGGGTGGGAGCTAACTATGGCTACACCTTC.

This chain uses TRBV19 with TRBJ1-6, with D possibly being TRBD1 (5 bases). Trimming left V 5 bases short and J 6 bases short, with 17 bases between. CDR1 LNHDA and CDR2 SQIVND come from the germline V gene (reference sequence). The CDR3 runs to 16 residues. CDR3 in amino acids: CASSQTRQWGNSPLHF. CDR3 DNA: TGTGCCAGTAGTCAAACAAGACAGTGGGGTAATTCACCCCTCCACTTT.

This clone was detected only once. V is TRBV5-1 and J is TRBJ1-2; 8 bases fit TRBD1. V shed 4 bases, J shed 1 base, and the junction held 9 bases outside the gene matches. The CDR3 has 16 amino acids. Germline-derived CDR1 and CDR2 are SGHRS and YFSETQ. This CDR3 is CASSRGQGPVNYGYTF. The CDR3 coding sequence is TGCGCCAGCAGCCGAGGACAGGGTCCCGTTAACTATGGCTACACCTTC.

The CDR3 region has the DNA TGTGCCAGCAGCTTTGGAGGGTCGAGCAATCAGCCCCAGCATTTT. It encodes CASSFGGSSNQPQHF. This sequence joins TRBV7-9 and TRBJ1-5; no clear D gene. V was shortened by 3 bases and J by 1 base, with 10 bases between the two germline ends. The germline CDR1 and CDR2 sequences are SEHNR and FQNEAQ (reference sequence). The CDR3 sequence is 15 residues long. The complete variable domain, with remaining parts taken from reference TRBV7-9 and TRBJ1-5, reads DTGVSQNPRHKITKRGQNVTFRCDPISEHNRLYWYRQTLGQGPEFLTYFQNEAQLEKSRLLSDRFSAERPKGSFSTLEIQRTEQGDSAMYLCASSFGGSSNQPQHFGDGTRLSIL.

The chain couples TRBV12-3 or TRBV12-4 to TRBJ2-5, with D tentatively TRBD2 (7 bases). The V gene lost 7 bases and the J gene lost 5 bases, with 14 bases spanning the gap. CDR3 length equals 13 residues. The chain's CDR3 is CASKGGGSETQYF. CDR3 nucleotides: TGTGCCAGCAAAGGGGGGGGCTCGGAGACCCAGTACTTC.

The V call is TRBV6-6, the J call TRBJ1-2, with TRBD1 matching over 8 bases. The CDR3 runs to 16 residues. V lost 5 bases and J lost 4; bases outside the gene matches: 12. Germline V gene lookup returns CDR1 MNHNY and CDR2 SVGAGI (reference sequence). The CDR3 reads CASSLDDRGKTYGYTF. The CDR3 region has the DNA TGTGCCAGCAGTCTCGATGACAGGGGTAAAACCTATGGCTACACCTTC.